This TCR beta chain was sequenced during a study of cytotoxic CD8 clonotypes in ibrutinib-treated CLL. Across the study: Over 9 relapsed/refractory, some 14 treatment-naive; some 18 IGHV unmutated.

Sequencing was performed with immunoSEQ multiplex PCR; in TCRdb, only in-frame clones are kept and a portion is missing. The sample contains approximately 100,000 clones, approximately 78% of which appear only once. The sequence was collected from a human donor with chronic lymphocytic leukemia. Specimen: PBMCs, collected after 12 months of ibrutinib treatment.

CDR3 amino acids: CASSQDYQDRYEQYF. CDR3 in DNA: TGCGCCAGCAGCCAAGATTATCAGGACCGCTACGAGCAGTACTTC. The gene calls are TRBV4-1 and TRBJ2-7; D is ambiguous. CDR1 is MGHRA and CDR2 is YSYEKL in the germline V gene. CDR3 length: 15 residues. The V end was cut by 0 bases, the J end by 3 bases, with 12 bases between.